This T cell receptor beta chain emerged from a study of blood T cell repertoires in COVID-19 (dated by TCRdb to the early 2020s). For the wider study: Samples covering the acute and convalescent phases of COVID-19 were provided by collaborators in the United States, Italy and Spain. Nearly every sample came with metadata listing a de-identified subject ID, COVID-19 status, age in years and sex. The repertoires were released in a freely available public database meant as a resource for research on the immune response to SARS-CoV-2. Subjects who had been exposed to COVID-19, were actively infected with it, or had recovered from it provided the deeply sampled blood TCRbeta repertoires that made up the dataset. The samples were drawn from two sources: the first 160 participants of the ongoing ImmuneRACE study, and 950 to 1,500 subjects contributed by 6 global collaborators. The material from the prospective study consisted of cDNA or gDNA derived from T cells, B-cell-depleted T cells, or PBMCs. Where available, HLA class I and class II types were taken from metadata supplied by the sample provider and were not determined by assay-based typing. What the study reported, not specific to this receptor: Clinical and demographic metadata were provided uncurated, with the amount varying by source and participant.

In Seattle, one collaborating source enrolled patients while the infection was active and tracked those patients longitudinally over the course of disease. The collaborating institutions used their own protocols to collect whole blood in K2EDTA tubes. For TCRbeta analysis, collaborators shipped samples in one of three forms: frozen whole blood, isolated PBMCs, or DNA extracted from either of those sample types. V gives up 3 bases and J gives up 8 bases, and the segment between their germline ends measures 8 bases. The CDR3 measures 12 amino acids from cysteine to phenylalanine. Only the CDR3 part of the read is kept: 36 bases, read in frame from the first base. The germline V gene specifies MDHEN as CDR1 and SYDVKM as CDR2. TCRbeta CDR3 regions were amplified from genomic DNA using the immunoSEQ Assay, a bias-controlled multiplex PCR. In the original analysis: The number of nucleated cells in each sample was estimated from the amplification of reference gene primers within the assay. Sequence reads were collapsed and filtered to measure the absolute abundance of every unique TCRbeta CDR3 rearrangement. Productive Simpson clonality was computed per sample as the square root of Simpson's diversity index over productive rearrangements. TCRdb obtained this table from immuneACCESS and retained in-frame rearrangements with V and J assigned. These tables miss some clones; where compared with another copy, unresolved V genes account for less than half of the shortfall, and the remainder is unexplained. The V and J calls and the clone size are those of that table, but D and trimming were determined from the DNA. This sample comprises hundreds of thousands of clones, around nine tenths of them detected only once. The ten largest clones add up to over 8.5% of the sample.

On this clone itself: Its antigen has not been determined. No base qualities exist here, and no much larger clone lies one base off it.

The chain links TRBV28 with TRBJ1-5, and possibly TRBD1, on 5 matching bases. The specimen sequenced was peripheral blood. This clonotype was obtained from a woman aged 30 to 39 with COVID-19, enrolled during active disease. The encoded CDR3 is CASSFGGKPQHF. The bases read TGTGCCAGCAGTTTCGGGGGTAAGCCCCAGCATTTT.